A selection of T cell receptor beta chains follows, all from one sample in a study of coeliac disease. Here immunoSEQ multiplex PCR was the method, and the copy in TCRdb shows in-frame clones only, minus some. This sample yields thousands of clones, of which 55% to 75% are seen a single time; about 6% belongs to the top ten. Sequencing input: lamina propria lymphocytes from the gut. The source is a man aged 30-40 years with celiac disease. The CDR3 runs from the conserved cysteine through the conserved F or W. The D gene is left open where the match is weak. Not every row has a clone size; where given, it reads once, few, many or a size class.

J gene: TRBJ2-1
D gene: .
V gene: TRBV7-6
clone size: .
CDR3 DNA: TGTGCCAGCAGCTTAACAGGGCCTTACAATGAGCAGTTCTTC
CDR3 protein: CASSLTGPYNEQFF

J gene: TRBJ1-1
D gene: .
V gene: TRBV6-4
clone size: .
CDR3 DNA: TGTGCCAGCAGTGTCAGGGTGAACACTGAAGCTTTCTTT
CDR3 protein: CASSVRVNTEAFF

J gene: TRBJ2-3
D gene: .
V gene: TRBV4-1
clone size: .
CDR3 DNA: TGCGCCAGCAGCCAAAAAGGAGGACGCTATGGCACAGATACGCAGTATTTT
CDR3 protein: CASSQKGGRYGTDTQYF

J gene: TRBJ1-3
D gene: .
V gene: TRBV28
clone size: .
CDR3 DNA: TGTGCCAGCAGTTTCGCGAAAAGCTCTGGAAACACCATATATTTT
CDR3 protein: CASSFAKSSGNTIYF

J gene: TRBJ2-2
D gene: .
V gene: TRBV5-4
clone size: .
CDR3 DNA: TGTGCCAGCAGCTTGGAAGGGGCCCCTAACACCGGGGAGCTGTTTTTT
CDR3 protein: CASSLEGAPNTGELFF

J gene: TRBJ1-1
D gene: .
V gene: TRBV30
clone size: .
CDR3 DNA: TGTGCCTGGAGTCGAGAGAACACTGAAGCTTTCTTT
CDR3 protein: CAWSRENTEAFF

J gene: TRBJ1-1
D gene: .
V gene: TRBV2
clone size: .
CDR3 DNA: TGTGCCAGCACCCAGCGAATAAACACTGAAGCTTTCTTT
CDR3 protein: CASTQRINTEAFF

J gene: TRBJ2-1
D gene: .
V gene: TRBV11-3
clone size: few
CDR3 DNA: TGTGCCAGCAGCTTAGGTCAGAACAATGAGCAGTTCTTC
CDR3 protein: CASSLGQNNEQFF

J gene: TRBJ2-7
D gene: .
V gene: TRBV7-6
clone size: .
CDR3 DNA: TGTGCCAGCAGCTTAGCGGGGGCCCACGAGCAGTACTTC
CDR3 protein: CASSLAGAHEQYF

J gene: TRBJ2-7
D gene: .
V gene: TRBV9
clone size: .
CDR3 DNA: TGTGCCAGCAGCTCTAGCCCAAACTCAGACTACGAGCAGTACTTC
CDR3 protein: CASSSSPNSDYEQYF

J gene: TRBJ1-4
D gene: TRBD1
V gene: TRBV9
clone size: .
CDR3 DNA: TGTGCCAGCAGCGCGGGCCTCGAGGACAGGGCTGAAAAACTGTTTTTT
CDR3 protein: CASSAGLEDRAEKLFF

J gene: TRBJ1-2
D gene: TRBD1
V gene: TRBV5-1
clone size: .
CDR3 DNA: TGCGCCAGCAGCTTGGGGGGACAGGTGAATGGCTACACCTTC
CDR3 protein: CASSLGGQVNGYTF

J gene: TRBJ2-4
D gene: TRBD1
V gene: TRBV6-1
clone size: .
CDR3 DNA: TGTGCCAGCAGTGAGGGACAGCTGGGGGCCATTCAGTACTTC
CDR3 protein: CASSEGQLGAIQYF

J gene: TRBJ2-5
D gene: TRBD1
V gene: TRBV5-1
clone size: .
CDR3 DNA: TGCGCCAGCAGCTTGGGACAGGGGGGAGAGACCCAGTACTTC
CDR3 protein: CASSLGQGGETQYF

J gene: TRBJ1-6
D gene: TRBD1
V gene: TRBV9
clone size: .
CDR3 DNA: TGTGCCAGCAGCGTAGGGGGGGACAGGCCTTATAATTCACCCCTCCACTTT
CDR3 protein: CASSVGGDRPYNSPLHF

J gene: TRBJ1-5
D gene: .
V gene: TRBV30
clone size: .
CDR3 DNA: TGTGCCTGGAGTGCCTACGCGTTAGATACCCAGCATTTT
CDR3 protein: CAWSAYALDTQHF

J gene: TRBJ1-2
D gene: .
V gene: TRBV6-1
clone size: .
CDR3 DNA: TGTGCCAGCAGTGAATCAAACCGAGACTATGGCTACACCTTC
CDR3 protein: CASSESNRDYGYTF

J gene: TRBJ2-7
D gene: .
V gene: TRBV27
clone size: .
CDR3 DNA: TGTGCCACCTCTCCCGGGGCAGGGGCCTACGAGCAGTACTTC
CDR3 protein: CATSPGAGAYEQYF

J gene: TRBJ1-5
D gene: .
V gene: TRBV30
clone size: .
CDR3 DNA: TGTGCCTGGAGGGCTGATAGCAATCAGCCCCAGCATTTT
CDR3 protein: CAWRADSNQPQHF

J gene: TRBJ2-7
D gene: .
V gene: TRBV10-2
clone size: .
CDR3 DNA: TGCGCCAGCAGTCCGGGACACTCGGGCGAGCAGTACTTC
CDR3 protein: CASSPGHSGEQYF

J gene: TRBJ1-2
D gene: .
V gene: TRBV4-2
clone size: .
CDR3 DNA: TGTGCCAGCAGCCAAGTTACAGGGAACTATGGCTACACCTTC
CDR3 protein: CASSQVTGNYGYTF

J gene: TRBJ2-1
D gene: .
V gene: TRBV6-4
clone size: .
CDR3 DNA: TGTGCCAGCGGGAGACGGCCCTACAATGAGCAGTTCTTC
CDR3 protein: CASGRRPYNEQFF

J gene: TRBJ2-3
D gene: TRBD2
V gene: TRBV10-3
clone size: .
CDR3 DNA: TGTGCCATCAAGGGACTAGCGGGGGCAGACACAGATACGCAGTATTTT
CDR3 protein: CAIKGLAGADTDTQYF

J gene: TRBJ1-2
D gene: TRBD1
V gene: TRBV2
clone size: .
CDR3 DNA: TGTGCCAGCAGTGATCAGGAACCAGGGGGCTATGGCTACACCTTC
CDR3 protein: CASSDQEPGGYGYTF

J gene: TRBJ2-1
D gene: TRBD1
V gene: TRBV7-9
clone size: .
CDR3 DNA: TGTGCCAGCAGCGACAGGGGTAATGAGCAGTTCTTC
CDR3 protein: CASSDRGNEQFF

J gene: TRBJ2-3
D gene: TRBD2
V gene: TRBV2
clone size: .
CDR3 DNA: TGTGCCATCTTAGCGGGAGGGCCGGTAGATACGCAGTATTTT
CDR3 protein: CAILAGGPVDTQYF

J gene: TRBJ1-1
D gene: .
V gene: TRBV28
clone size: medium-sized
CDR3 DNA: TGTGCCAGCAGTTTAGCAGGGATCACTAAAGCTTTCTTT
CDR3 protein: CASSLAGITKAFF

J gene: TRBJ2-1
D gene: .
V gene: TRBV20-1
clone size: once
CDR3 DNA: TGCAGTGCTAGAGGTAGAGAGGTAGGGGTCTTC
CDR3 protein: CSARGREVGVF

J gene: TRBJ1-6
D gene: .
V gene: TRBV6-1
clone size: few
CDR3 DNA: TGTGCCAGCAGTGAATGGCCTCCCCTGGGGGCCTCCTATAATTCACCCCTCCACTTT
CDR3 protein: CASSEWPPLGASYNSPLHF

J gene: TRBJ1-2
D gene: .
V gene: TRBV28
clone size: .
CDR3 DNA: TGTGCCAGCAGGGTAGGGGAAGAAAACTATGGCTACACCTTC
CDR3 protein: CASRVGEENYGYTF

J gene: TRBJ1-3
D gene: TRBD1
V gene: TRBV10-3
clone size: .
CDR3 DNA: TGTGCCATCAGTGAGCCGGGACAGGCCGTCTCTGGAAACACCATATATTTT
CDR3 protein: CAISEPGQAVSGNTIYF

J gene: TRBJ2-7
D gene: .
V gene: TRBV18
clone size: .
CDR3 DNA: TGTGCCAGCTCACCACCGTCAGTCTACGAGCAGTACTTC
CDR3 protein: CASSPPSVYEQYF

J gene: TRBJ1-5
D gene: .
V gene: TRBV4-2
clone size: few
CDR3 DNA: TGTGCCAGCAGCCAAGTCGCTAGGGGGGGCTACCACTCCGAGAGCAATCAGCCCCAGCATTTT
CDR3 protein: CASSQVARGGYHSESNQPQHF

J gene: TRBJ2-1
D gene: .
V gene: TRBV5-1
clone size: .
CDR3 DNA: TGCGCCAGCAGCTTAGATAGCTATAGGCCCGGCAATGAGCAGTTCTTC
CDR3 protein: CASSLDSYRPGNEQFF

J gene: TRBJ2-3
D gene: TRBD2
V gene: TRBV18
clone size: few
CDR3 DNA: TGTGCCAGCTCAGGACTGGAAATAGCGGGAGGGGAAGATACGCAGTATTTT
CDR3 protein: CASSGLEIAGGEDTQYF

J gene: TRBJ2-6
D gene: .
V gene: TRBV5-1
clone size: .
CDR3 DNA: TGCGCCAGCAGCTTCGGACAGTCCGGGGCCAACGTCCTGACTTTC
CDR3 protein: CASSFGQSGANVLTF

J gene: TRBJ2-7
D gene: TRBD1
V gene: TRBV4-1
clone size: few
CDR3 DNA: TGCGCCAGCAGCCAGGGGGTGGACAGGACAAATTACGAGCAGTACTTC
CDR3 protein: CASSQGVDRTNYEQYF

J gene: TRBJ2-1
D gene: TRBD2
V gene: TRBV9
clone size: .
CDR3 DNA: TGTGCCAGCAGCGTAGGTCCCTCAAGCGGGGGGTACAATGAGCAGTTCTTC
CDR3 protein: CASSVGPSSGGYNEQFF

J gene: TRBJ2-7
D gene: .
V gene: TRBV7-9
clone size: .
CDR3 DNA: TGTGCCAGCAGCGTCGGTGGCTACGAGCAGTACTTC
CDR3 protein: CASSVGGYEQYF

J gene: TRBJ1-2
D gene: .
V gene: TRBV11-2
clone size: .
CDR3 DNA: TGTGCCAGCAGCTTACTGAGGACTATGAGCTACACCTTC
CDR3 protein: CASSLLRTMSYTF

J gene: TRBJ2-7
D gene: TRBD2
V gene: TRBV15
clone size: .
CDR3 DNA: TGTGCCACCAGCAGAGGGGGACTAGCGGGGGTAGCCTACGAGCAGTACTTC
CDR3 protein: CATSRGGLAGVAYEQYF

J gene: TRBJ2-2
D gene: .
V gene: TRBV5-1
clone size: .
CDR3 DNA: TGCGCCAGCAGCTTAGATCAGGGGTTCACCGGGGAGCTGTTTTTT
CDR3 protein: CASSLDQGFTGELFF

J gene: TRBJ2-1
D gene: .
V gene: TRBV6-6
clone size: .
CDR3 DNA: TGTGCCAGCAGTTACCCTACTAGGGAGGAGCAGTTCTTC
CDR3 protein: CASSYPTREEQFF

J gene: TRBJ2-3
D gene: .
V gene: TRBV5-1
clone size: .
CDR3 DNA: TGCGCCAGCGGCGCCAGCGGGTGGGAATCGTATACGCAGTATTTT
CDR3 protein: CASGASGWESYTQYF

J gene: TRBJ1-4
D gene: .
V gene: TRBV27
clone size: few
CDR3 DNA: TGTGCCAGCAGTTTATCGGGGGGGATTTGGGAAAAACTGTTTTTT
CDR3 protein: CASSLSGGIWEKLFF

J gene: TRBJ2-6
D gene: .
V gene: TRBV5-4
clone size: .
CDR3 DNA: TGTGCCAGCAGCTTGGCGCGTTCTGGGGCCAACGTCCTGACTTTC
CDR3 protein: CASSLARSGANVLTF

J gene: TRBJ2-6
D gene: TRBD1
V gene: TRBV6-1
clone size: .
CDR3 DNA: TGTGCCAGCAGTGAAATCAGGGGGCACGGGGCCAACGTCCTGACTTTC
CDR3 protein: CASSEIRGHGANVLTF

J gene: TRBJ1-3
D gene: .
V gene: TRBV30
clone size: few
CDR3 DNA: TGTGCCTGGAGTGGAGAGGGTACTGGAAACACCATATATTTT
CDR3 protein: CAWSGEGTGNTIYF

J gene: TRBJ1-6
D gene: TRBD1
V gene: TRBV7-2
clone size: few
CDR3 DNA: TGTGCCAGCAGCTTCTACCCGACAGGGGATAATTCACCCCTCCACTTT
CDR3 protein: CASSFYPTGDNSPLHF

J gene: TRBJ1-5
D gene: .
V gene: TRBV19
clone size: .
CDR3 DNA: TGTGCCAGTAGTATTTCAGGGGCCAGCAATCAGCCCCAGCATTTT
CDR3 protein: CASSISGASNQPQHF

J gene: TRBJ1-4
D gene: TRBD1
V gene: TRBV6-6
clone size: few
CDR3 DNA: TGTGCCAGCAGTTATTTCTACAGGGGACTGGCTGAAAAACTGTTTTTT
CDR3 protein: CASSYFYRGLAEKLFF